This T cell receptor (beta chain) was obtained from a study of blood T cell repertoires in COVID-19. Whole-study context: From the United States, Italy and Spain came samples of acute and convalescent COVID-19. Sources were T cells, B-cell-depleted T cells, or PBMCs; the material itself was cDNA or gDNA.

Original methodology: Nucleated cell number was recorded as an estimate derived from reference gene primer amplification. TCRdb keeps only in-frame clones here, not all; method: immunoSEQ multiplex PCR. The V and J calls and the clone size are those of that table, but D and trimming were determined from the DNA. The sample gives 70,000 to 85,000 clones, about 88% of which show up once; roughly 2.7% is in the top ten. Trimming took 0 bases from V and 5 from J, leaving 11 bases between them. Germline CDR1 and CDR2: GTSNPN and SVGIG (reference sequence). The CDR3 has 14 amino acids. The rearrangement links TRBV30 to TRBJ1-5; tentatively, D is TRBD1 (6 bases). What was sequenced was peripheral blood. The sequence derives from a man in his 70s with active or convalescent COVID-19. The CDR3, as DNA: TGTGCCTGGAGTGTAAACCCAGGGGATCAGCCCCAGCATTTT. It encodes CAWSVNPGDQPQHF.